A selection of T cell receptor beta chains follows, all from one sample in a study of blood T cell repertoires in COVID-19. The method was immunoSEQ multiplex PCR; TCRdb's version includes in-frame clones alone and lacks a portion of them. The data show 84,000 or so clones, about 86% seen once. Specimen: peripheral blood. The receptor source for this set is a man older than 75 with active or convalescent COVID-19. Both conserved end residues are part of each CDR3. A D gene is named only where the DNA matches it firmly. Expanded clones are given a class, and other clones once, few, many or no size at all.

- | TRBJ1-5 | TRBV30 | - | TGTGCCTGGAGTGTAACTCCTGCTCAGCCCCAGCATTTT | CAWSVTPAQPQHF
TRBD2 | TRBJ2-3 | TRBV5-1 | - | TGCGCCAGCAGCTTGGGGGGGCGGGAGGCCCACGTTAATACGCAGTATTTT | CASSLGGREAHVNTQYF
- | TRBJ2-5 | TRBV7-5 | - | TGTGCCAGAAGCTTACCCCCCCAGGGGTCGAGTGAGACCCAGTACTTC | CARSLPPQGSSETQYF
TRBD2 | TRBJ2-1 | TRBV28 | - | TGTGCCAGCAGTTCCGCGGGGGGAAGCTCTTCTCCGTACAATGAGCAGTTCTTC | CASSSAGGSSSPYNEQFF
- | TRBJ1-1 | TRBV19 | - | TGTGCCAGTAGGGTCAGCGTGAACACTGAAGCTTTCTTT | CASRVSVNTEAFF
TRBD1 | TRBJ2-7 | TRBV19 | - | TGTGCCAGTAGTATGGACAGGGATTTTTCCTACGAGCAGTACTTC | CASSMDRDFSYEQYF
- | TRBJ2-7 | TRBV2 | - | TGTGCCAGCAGCCCCAACAGGGTAGCCTACGAGCAGTACTTC | CASSPNRVAYEQYF
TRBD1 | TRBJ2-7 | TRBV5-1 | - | TGCGCCAGCAGTCGTCCGGGACAGGGTATAAACGAGCAGTACTTC | CASSRPGQGINEQYF
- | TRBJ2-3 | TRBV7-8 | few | TGTGCCAGCAGCTTAGCGACAAGTTTAGATACGCAGTATTTT | CASSLATSLDTQYF
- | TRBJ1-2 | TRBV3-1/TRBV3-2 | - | TGTGCCAGCAGCCAAGATTATGGGTGGACAGCCTATGGCTACACCTTC | CASSQDYGWTAYGYTF
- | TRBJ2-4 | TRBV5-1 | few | TGCGCCAGCAGCTTGTCGGAGGGGGCTAGGATTCAGTACTTC | CASSLSEGARIQYF
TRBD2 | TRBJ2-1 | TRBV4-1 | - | TGCGCCAGCAGCCATTCCTCTAGCGGGATGGGCAATGAGCAGTTCTTC | CASSHSSSGMGNEQFF
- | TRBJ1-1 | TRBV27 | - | TGTGCCAGCAGTAACAGGGTCCGGGGGAACACTGAAGCTTTCTTT | CASSNRVRGNTEAFF
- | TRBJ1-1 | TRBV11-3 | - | TGTGCCAGCAGCTTAGGGGGGAGGGGCACTGAAGCTTTCTTT | CASSLGGRGTEAFF
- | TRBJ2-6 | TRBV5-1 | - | TGCGCCAGCAGCTTGGATGTGGGGGGTCTTTTCGGGGCCAACGTCCTGACTTTC | CASSLDVGGLFGANVLTF
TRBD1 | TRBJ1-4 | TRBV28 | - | TGTGCCAGCAGTTTCCACGGGACAGCTAATGAAAAACTGTTTTTT | CASSFHGTANEKLFF
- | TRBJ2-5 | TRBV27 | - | TGTGCCAGCAGTTTTGGGAGGGGGGTGGAGACCCAGTACTTC | CASSFGRGVETQYF
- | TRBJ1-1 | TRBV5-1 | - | TGCGCCAGCAGCTTAGCCGCGGATTACACTGAAGCTTTCTTT | CASSLAADYTEAFF
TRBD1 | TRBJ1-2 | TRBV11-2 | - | TGTGCCAGCAGCCCAAGGACAGGACCCTACTATGGCTACACCTTC | CASSPRTGPYYGYTF
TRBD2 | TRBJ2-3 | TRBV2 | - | TGTGCCAGCACCCCGGGACTAGAGGTTACAGATACGCAGTATTTT | CASTPGLEVTDTQYF
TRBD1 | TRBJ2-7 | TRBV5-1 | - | TGCGCCAGCAGCTTGGCCGCCACCGCTGACAGGGTTGGGGAGCAGTACTTC | CASSLAATADRVGEQYF
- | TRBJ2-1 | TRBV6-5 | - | TGTGCCAGCAGTCCAGGAGGGCCCTCCTACAATGAGCAGTTCTTC | CASSPGGPSYNEQFF
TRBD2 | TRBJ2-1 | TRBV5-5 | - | TGTGCCAGCAGCTCCTCCGGGACTAGCGGGGTCAATGAGCAGTTCTTC | CASSSSGTSGVNEQFF
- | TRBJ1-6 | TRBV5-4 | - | TGTGCCAGCAGCTTGGGGCAGGGCTCAGGCTCACCCCTCCACTTT | CASSLGQGSGSPLHF
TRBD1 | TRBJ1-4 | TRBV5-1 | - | TGCGCCAGCAGCTACAGGGGGCTTGGTGAAAAACTGTTTTTT | CASSYRGLGEKLFF
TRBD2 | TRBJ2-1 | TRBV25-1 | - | TGTGCCAGCAGTGATAGCGGGAGCAACAATGAGCAGTTCTTC | CASSDSGSNNEQFF
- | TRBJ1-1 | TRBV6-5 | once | TGTGCCAGCAGTTACACCGCGACAGGGAACACTGAAGCTTTCTTT | CASSYTATGNTEAFF
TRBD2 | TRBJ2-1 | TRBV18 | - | TGTGCCAGCTCAACCAGGATTGGGGGGGACTCCTACAATGAGCAGTTCTTC | CASSTRIGGDSYNEQFF
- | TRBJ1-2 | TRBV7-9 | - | TGTGCCAGCAGCTTGTCCGGGGGTTCCTATGGCTACACCTTC | CASSLSGGSYGYTF
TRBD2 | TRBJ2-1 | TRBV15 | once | TGTGCCACCAGCAGAGATAGGGCTAGCGGCCATGAGCAGTTCTTC | CATSRDRASGHEQFF
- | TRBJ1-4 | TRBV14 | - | TGTGCCAGCAGCACCCGACAGAATCAATGTGGGGTGTTTTTT | CASSTRQNQCGVFF
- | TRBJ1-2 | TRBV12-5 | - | TGTGCTAGTGGTTTGGCAGGGGCTAGCTATGGCTACACCTTC | CASGLAGASYGYTF
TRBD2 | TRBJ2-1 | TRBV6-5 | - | TGTGCCACTACCCAGCGGGAGTGGGACAATGAGCAGTTCTTC | CATTQREWDNEQFF
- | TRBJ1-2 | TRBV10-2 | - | TGCGCCAGCAGATCAGGGTTTCCCTATGGCTACACCTTC | CASRSGFPYGYTF
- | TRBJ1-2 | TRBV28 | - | TGTGCCAGCAGTTTAACGGGCCAGGGAAGGAATCACACCTTC | CASSLTGQGRNHTF
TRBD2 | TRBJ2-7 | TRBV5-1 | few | TGCGCCAGCAGCCCAGCGGGCGGGGGGCGAATCTACGAGCAGTACTTC | CASSPAGGGRIYEQYF
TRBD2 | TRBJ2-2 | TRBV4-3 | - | TGCGCCAGCAGCCAAGATCCGACTAGCGGGAGGAGGGCCGGGGAGCTGTTTTTT | CASSQDPTSGRRAGELFF
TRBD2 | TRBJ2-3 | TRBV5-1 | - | TGCGCCAGCAGCTTAGGGACTAGCGGGAGGCAAAGCACAGATACGCAGTATTTT | CASSLGTSGRQSTDTQYF
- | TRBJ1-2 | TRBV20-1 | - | TGCAGTGCCAGTCCGTTGCACCGGGACATTCGTCGGGGCTACACCTTC | CSASPLHRDIRRGYTF
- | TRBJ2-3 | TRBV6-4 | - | TGTGCCAGCAGTGACTCGAAGATGTCTAGCGCAGATACGCAGTATTTT | CASSDSKMSSADTQYF
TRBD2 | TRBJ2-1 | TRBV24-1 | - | TGTGCCACCAGTGATGTCGGGACTAGCGGGTACAATGAGCAGTTCTTC | CATSDVGTSGYNEQFF
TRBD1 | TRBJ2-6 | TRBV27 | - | TGTGCCAGCAGTTTCTTAGGTCAGGGGGCGACTGGGGCCAACGTCCTGACTTTC | CASSFLGQGATGANVLTF
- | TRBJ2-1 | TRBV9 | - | TGTGCCAGCAGCGGCGGGACAGCGACCTACAATGAGCAGTTCTTC | CASSGGTATYNEQFF
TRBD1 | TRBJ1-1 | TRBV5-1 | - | TGCGCCAGCAGCTGGGACAGGGGGAACACTGAAGCTTTCTTT | CASSWDRGNTEAFF
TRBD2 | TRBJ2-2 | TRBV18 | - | TGTGCCAGCTCACTGGGACTAGCGGGCACCGGGGAGCTGTTTTTT | CASSLGLAGTGELFF
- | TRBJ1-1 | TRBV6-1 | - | TGTGCCAGCAGTGAAGCCCAGGGCGAGGTCGAAGCTTTCTTT | CASSEAQGEVEAFF
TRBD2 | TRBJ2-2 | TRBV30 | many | TGTGCCTGGAGTCTAGCGGGAGACACCGGGGAGCTGTTTTTT | CAWSLAGDTGELFF
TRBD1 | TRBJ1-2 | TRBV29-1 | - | TGCAGCGTAACAGGGGTCGACGGCTACACCTTC | CSVTGVDGYTF
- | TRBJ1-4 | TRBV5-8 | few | TGTGCCAGCAGCCGCCCCCGCAGGGATCCCAATGAAAAACTGTTTTTT | CASSRPRRDPNEKLFF
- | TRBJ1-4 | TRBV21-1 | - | TGTGCCAGCAGCAAAAGGACCGGGACAGGGAGTGAAAAACTGTTTTTT | CASSKRTGTGSEKLFF
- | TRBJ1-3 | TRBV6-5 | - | TGTGCCAGCTCCCCGGGTGGAAACACCATATATTTT | CASSPGGNTIYF
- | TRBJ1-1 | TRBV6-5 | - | TGTGCCAGCAGCTACGGGAGGGGCCGCGCTGAAGCTTTCTTT | CASSYGRGRAEAFF
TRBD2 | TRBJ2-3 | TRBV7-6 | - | TGTGCCAGCAGCCCCAGACTAGCGGGGGGGGTTAGCACAGATACGCAGTATTTT | CASSPRLAGGVSTDTQYF